Presented here are 27 T cell receptor beta chains from one specimen sequenced in a study of regulatory T cells in long-lasting Graves disease. Documented time point: newly diagnosed GD, antithyroid drugs for less than 3 months. Generation of the TCR library employed RNA extracted from PBMCs. Library construction for TCR beta used iRepertoire HTBI primers and Arm-PCR of CDR3 regions. TCRdb analysed the multiplex PCR reads with MiXCR anew, one entry per CDR3 protein. The sample shows 500,000 or so distinct CDR3 sequences, 13% to 15% of them seen only once. These records were also assigned to another study, of T cells in Graves' hyperthyroidism and ophthalmopathy.

The input for sequencing was peripheral blood mononuclear cells (PBMCs), taken at new diagnosis, from a patient treated with antithyroid drugs. The source is a woman between 45 and 60 years old with Graves disease.

The CDR3 sequence is CSARTSGRARTYEQYF. The CDR3 nucleotides read TGCAGCGCCAGGACTAGCGGGAGGGCAAGGACCTACGAGCAGTACTTC. The chain joins TRBV29-1 to TRBJ2-7; 15 bases agree with TRBD2. Germline V gene data show CDR1 as SQVTM and CDR2 as ANQGSEA. The CDR3 is 16 residues long. V lost 7 bases to trimming and J lost 2 bases; unmatched junction nucleotides: 9.

This clonotype came up a few times. J is TRBJ1-5 and V is TRBV20-1, with D unclear. Trimming shortened V by 3 bases and J by 0 bases, and 15 bases separated the two germline ends. The CDR3 covers 16 residues. The germline V gene has CDR1 DFQATT and CDR2 SNEGSKA (reference sequence). CDR3 region: CSARGQITNSNQPQHF. CDR3 in DNA: TGCAGTGCTAGGGGCCAGATTACCAATAGCAATCAGCCCCAGCATTTT.

V is TRBV18 and J is TRBJ2-6; TRBD1 matches 9 bases. The V and J ends lost 5 bases and 1 base, in that order; junction bases with no gene match: 0. Germline assignment: CDR1 KGHSH and CDR2 LQKENI. This CDR3 has 15 residues. The CDR3 reads CASSGQGSGANVLTF. Written as DNA, the CDR3 is TGTGCCAGCTCAGGACAGGGGTCTGGGGCCAACGTCCTGACTTTC. Full variable domain (remainder filled in from reference TRBV18 and TRBJ2-6): NAGVMQNPRHLVRRRGQEARLRCSPMKGHSHVYWYRQLPEEGLKFMVYLQKENIIDESGMPKERFSAEFPKEGPSILRIQQVVRGDSAAYFCASSGQGSGANVLTFGAGSRLTVL.

The chain uses TRBV28 and TRBJ1-5; tentative D call: TRBD1 (5 bases). The germline V gene has CDR1 MDHEN and CDR2 SYDVKM. V was pared by 1 base and J by 0 bases, with 22 bases between. The CDR3 extends over 20 amino acids. CDR3 amino acids: CASSLFSWGELESSNQPQHF. DNA of the CDR3: TGTGCCAGCAGTTTATTCTCCTGGGGGGAGTTGGAATCTAGCAATCAGCCCCAGCATTTT.

This clonotype has a count of ten or more. The chain combines TRBV5-1 with TRBJ2-1; 9 bases line up with TRBD2. J gave up 3 bases and V 0 bases, and 10 bases lay outside the gene matches. Germline CDR1 and CDR2: SGHRS and YFSETQ. The CDR3 contains 18 residues. CDR3 sequence: CASSLAAGGPNYYNEQFF. In DNA, the CDR3 is TGCGCCAGCAGCTTGGCTGCGGGAGGGCCTAACTACTACAATGAGCAGTTCTTC.

In this sample, this clonotype turned up many times. Here the CDR3 DNA reads TGCAGTGCTCAGAGCGGGAGCAGGGAGACCCAGTACTTC. This encodes CSAQSGSRETQYF. This rearrangement joins TRBV20-1 to TRBJ2-5; 8 bases match TRBD2. The CDR3 has 13 residues. The ends lost 5 bases at V and 5 bases at J; junction bases unmatched: 7. The germline CDR1 and CDR2 sequences are DFQATT and SNEGSKA (reference sequence).

This clonotype was observed a few times. The gene calls are TRBV19 and TRBJ2-3; 11 bases are a match to TRBD2. Germline CDR1 and CDR2: LNHDA and SQIVND (reference sequence). Trimming cost V 6 bases and J 0 bases; bases outside gene matches: 2. There are 15 residues in the CDR3. CDR3 region: CASRWTSGSTDTQYF. CDR3 DNA: TGTGCCAGTAGATGGACTAGCGGGAGCACAGATACGCAGTATTTT. The whole variable domain, remainder taken from reference TRBV19 and TRBJ2-3, is DGGITQSPKYLFRKEGQNVTLSCEQNLNHDAMYWYRQDPGQGLRLIYYSQIVNDFQKGDIAEGYSVSREKKESFPLTVTSAQKNPTAFYLCASRWTSGSTDTQYFGPGTRLTVL.

This clonotype was observed at least ten times. J is TRBJ2-3 and V is TRBV9; D is possibly TRBD2 (6 bases). Trimming took off 4 bases at V and 11 bases at J, with 20 bases between the two ends. Germline V gene data show CDR1 as SGDLS and CDR2 as YYNGEE. The CDR3 contains 14 residues. CDR3 in amino acids: CASSRAARGVWQYF. In nucleotides, the CDR3 is TGTGCCAGCAGCAGAGCCGCGCGCGGGGTTTGGCAGTATTTT.

The J gene is TRBJ1-4, the V gene TRBV7-2, with 8 bases matching TRBD1. The CDR3 is 15 amino acids. Per the germline V gene, CDR1 is SGHTA and CDR2 is FQGNSA. V shed 5 bases, J shed 3 bases, and the junction held 5 bases outside the gene matches. CDR3 nucleotides: TGTGCCAGCAGCATGCAGGGGGCAGCTAATGAAAAACTGTTTTTT. It translates to CASSMQGAANEKLFF.

This clonotype has more than one count but fewer than ten. V is TRBV28 and J is TRBJ1-2; no firm D call. The V gene's germline CDR1 is MDHEN and CDR2 SYDVKM. With 8 bases removed from V and 6 bases from J, the gap between germline ends came to 13 bases. The length of the CDR3 is 12 residues. The CDR3 DNA follows: TGTGCCAGCGGGTTGCGAGACAATGGCTACACCTTC. This encodes CASGLRDNGYTF.

This clonotype has ten or more counts. The J gene is TRBJ1-1, the V gene TRBV29-1; D is uncertain. Germline CDR1 and CDR2: SQVTM and ANQGSEA. This CDR3 has 11 residues. V lost 7 bases to trimming and J lost 1 base, with 7 bases between them. The CDR3, as DNA: TGCAGCGCTGCAGAGAACACTGAAGCTTTCTTT. Translating it yields CSAAENTEAFF.

This clonotype was seen many times. This sequence joins TRBV28 and TRBJ2-3, with D maybe TRBD2 (5 bases). Trimming shortened V by 1 base and J by 6 bases, and 14 bases separated the two germline ends. The CDR3 has 15 residues. Germline-derived CDR1 and CDR2 are MDHEN and SYDVKM. This CDR3 reads CASSLSRDVGDTQYF. CDR3 DNA sequence: TGTGCCAGCAGTTTATCTCGGGATGTCGGGGATACGCAGTATTTT.

The genes are TRBV28 and TRBJ1-1; 11 bases match TRBD1. The CDR3 has 16 residues. Germline CDR1 and CDR2: MDHEN and SYDVKM. Losses at the gene ends were 10 bases for V and 7 bases for J; bases not matched to a gene: 17. For the CDR3, the DNA is TGTGCCACTTACCGGGACAGGGGGGTTGTCAGGGTTGAAGCTTTCTTT. Translation gives CATYRDRGVVRVEAFF.

The chain carries TRBV20-1 and TRBJ1-5, with D hard to call. CDR3 size: 15 residues. The germline gives CDR1 DFQATT, CDR2 SNEGSKA (reference sequence). V shed 8 bases and J shed 1 base, with 18 bases lying between them. CDR3 amino acids: CSPLGPDVSNQPQHF. The CDR3 coding sequence is TGCAGTCCGTTAGGCCCGGATGTAAGCAATCAGCCCCAGCATTTT.

This clonotype came up many times. The rearrangement joins TRBV6-5 to TRBJ2-5; 10 bases agree with TRBD2. The V gene end was trimmed by 0 bases and the J gene end by 4 bases; junction bases not matched to a gene: 14. The CDR3 totals 19 residues. Germline V gene sequence: CDR1 MNHEY, CDR2 SVGAGI. CDR3 coding DNA: TGTGCCAGCAGTTACTCACCCGCAGTCCTAGCGGGAGCCAGAGAGACCCAGTACTTC. The encoded protein is CASSYSPAVLAGARETQYF.

The table lists this clonotype with a few counts. The rearrangement links TRBV28 to TRBJ2-7; 10 bases are a match to TRBD1. V lost 6 bases, J lost 1 base, and 6 bases stayed unmatched. CDR1 is MDHEN, CDR2 SYDVKM, per germline. The CDR3 is 15 amino acids. The CDR3 DNA reads TGTGCCAGCAGGGAAAGGGGACAGGGGTCCTACGAGCAGTACTTC. As protein: CASRERGQGSYEQYF.

This clonotype was found once. V and J are TRBV12-3 or TRBV12-4 and TRBJ1-5, with D unresolved. The CDR3 has 14 residues. The V gene lost 3 bases and the J gene lost 5 bases, with 11 bases spanning the gap. The CDR3, as DNA: TGTGCCAGCAGTTTTTCCGAGCGGGATCAGCCCCAGCATTTT. Protein product: CASSFSERDQPQHF.

The CDR3 loop reads CASSPIDLAGPGGAKNIQYF. CDR3 bases: TGCGCCAGCAGCCCAATCGATCTAGCGGGCCCCGGGGGAGCCAAAAACATTCAGTACTTC. This sequence joins TRBV4-1 and TRBJ2-4, with TRBD2 matching 8 bases. The V gene's germline CDR1 is MGHRA and CDR2 YSYEKL. V was pared by 4 bases and J by 0 bases, with 17 bases of the junction left unmatched. This CDR3 has 20 amino acids.

This clonotype was found a few times. The J gene is TRBJ2-1, the V gene TRBV19; TRBD2 matches 8 bases. V shed 4 bases and J 6 bases; nucleotides not matched to a gene: 17. CDR3 size: 18 residues. The germline V gene encodes CDR1 LNHDA and CDR2 SQIVND (reference sequence). For the CDR3, the DNA is TGTGCCAGTAGTAGCCGGATACCGAGCGGGAGAAATAGCAATGAGCAGTTCTTC. Translated, it gives CASSSRIPSGRNSNEQFF.

V is TRBV5-1 and J is TRBJ2-3; 7 bases fit TRBD1. Losses at the gene ends were 3 bases for V and 3 bases for J; bases not matched to a gene: 10. This CDR3 is built from 16 residues. CDR1 is SGHRS, CDR2 YFSETQ, per germline. The CDR3 DNA reads TGCGCCAGCAGCTACTCGACAGGGCCCGAGACAGATACGCAGTATTTT. Its protein product is CASSYSTGPETDTQYF.

The rearrangement uses TRBV29-1 and TRBJ1-4; 7 nucleotides match TRBD1. The germline CDR1 and CDR2 sequences are SQVTM and ANQGSEA. This CDR3 region has 16 residues. Trimming removed 5 bases from V and 1 base from J; junction bases left unmatched: 10. The CDR3 DNA reads as TGCAGCGTTCGGGGACAGTCAAGTGTAACTAATGAAAAACTGTTTTTT. Encoded protein: CSVRGQSSVTNEKLFF. Full variable domain (remainder filled in from reference TRBV29-1 and TRBJ1-4): SAVISQKPSRDICQRGTSLTIQCQVDSQVTMMFWYRQQPGQSLTLIATANQGSEATYESGFVIDKFPISRPNLTFSTLTVSNMSPEDSSIYLCSVRGQSSVTNEKLFFGSGTQLSVL.

This sequence joins TRBV3-1 and TRBJ2-7, with no clear D. The CDR3 loop spans 15 amino acids. V lost 1 base and J 2 bases, leaving 12 bases between the germline ends. Germline V gene lookup returns CDR1 LGHDT and CDR2 YNNKEL (reference sequence). In nucleotides, the CDR3 is TGTGCCAGCAGCCAAGGGGCGGCAGGAACCTACGAGCAGTACTTC. The encoded protein is CASSQGAAGTYEQYF.

In this sample, this clonotype turned up many times. The rearrangement links TRBV3-1 to TRBJ1-1; a possible D gene is TRBD1 (5 bases). V lost 3 bases and J 5 bases, leaving 13 bases between the germline ends. Germline V CDR1 and CDR2: LGHDT, YNNKEL (reference sequence). There are 14 residues in the CDR3. CDR3 sequence: CASSQRGARTEAFF. The CDR3 DNA reads as TGTGCCAGCAGCCAGCGAGGGGCCAGAACTGAAGCTTTCTTT.

This clonotype came up many times. The chain uses TRBV5-1 and TRBJ2-1, with 9 bases identical to TRBD1. This CDR3 spans 14 amino acids. Germline CDR1 SGHRS, CDR2 YFSETQ. V was pared by 4 bases and J by 11 bases, with 10 bases of the junction left unmatched. The DNA for the CDR3 is TGCGCCAGCAGCAATTCACAGGGGGCAAATCAGCAGTTCTTC. Protein sequence: CASSNSQGANQQFF.

This clonotype was counted at least ten times. The CDR3 DNA reads as TGTGCCAGCAGCTCCGGGACAGGGAACCCCCTTCGGAATAATTCACCCCTCCACTTT. It yields the protein CASSSGTGNPLRNNSPLHF. This rearrangement joins TRBV28 to TRBJ1-6, with 9 positions matching TRBD1. Germline CDR1 is MDHEN and CDR2 is SYDVKM. V was pared by 6 bases and J by 5 bases, with 17 bases of the junction left unmatched. This CDR3 spans 19 amino acids.

For the CDR3, the DNA is TGTGCCACCAGTGATTTTGACAGAGGAGGCTACAATGAGCAGTTCTTC. Protein: CATSDFDRGGYNEQFF. The V call is TRBV24-1, the J call TRBJ2-1; either TRBD1 or TRBD2 may supply D (5 bases each). V was shortened by 1 base and J by 3 bases, with 12 bases between the two germline ends. CDR1 and CDR2 from the germline V gene are KGHDR and SFDVKD. This CDR3 region has 16 residues.

This clonotype was detected ten times or more. The gene calls are TRBV11-3 and TRBJ2-1; tentative D call: TRBD2 (5 bases). Germline values: CDR1 SGHNT, CDR2 YENEEA. V lost 3 bases to trimming and J lost 4 bases, with 10 bases between them. The CDR3 loop spans 14 amino acids. The CDR3 reads CASSLSGPYNEQFF. The CDR3 bases are TGTGCCAGCAGCTTGAGCGGACCTTACAATGAGCAGTTCTTC.